These T cell receptor beta chains were read from a single sample in a study of cytomegalovirus exposure and HLA in healthy donors. TCRdb's copy holds only in-frame clones and misses some; the assay was immunoSEQ multiplex PCR. This repertoire shows tens of thousands of clones, just over 75% found once; its top ten account for about 6.5%. The sequenced sample was PBMCs. The receptors originated from a man over 45 in good health and CMV-seronegative. The CDR3 runs from the conserved cysteine through the conserved F or W. The D gene is left open where the match is weak. Expanded clones get a size class; other rows say once, few or many, or leave the size out.

D | size | J | V | CDR3 | DNA
TRBD1 | NA | TRBJ1-2 | TRBV6-5 | CASSQGATPLYGYTF | TGTGCCAGCAGCCAGGGGGCCACGCCGTTATATGGCTACACCTTC
TRBD1 | NA | TRBJ2-6 | TRBV19 | CASSNPGTVNSGANVLTF | TGTGCCAGTAGCAACCCCGGGACAGTTAACTCTGGGGCCAACGTCCTGACTTTC
TRBD1 | NA | TRBJ2-3 | TRBV5-1 | CASSVDRGPVTDTQYF | TGCGCCAGCAGCGTAGACAGGGGGCCTGTTACAGATACGCAGTATTTT
NA | few | TRBJ2-6 | TRBV5-1 | CASSTEFSGANVLTF | TGCGCCAGCAGCACAGAATTTTCTGGGGCCAACGTCCTGACTTTC
NA | NA | TRBJ2-3 | TRBV11-3 | CASSLGRTDTQYF | TGTGCCAGCAGCTTAGGACGCACAGATACACAGTATTTT
TRBD1 | once | TRBJ2-5 | TRBV18 | CASSPIVGTGVRETQYF | TGTGCCAGCTCACCAATCGTCGGGACAGGGGTGCGTGAGACCCAGTACTTC
TRBD2 | once | TRBJ2-5 | TRBV2 | CASSHNPGLAGVAQETQYF | TGTGCCAGCAGTCACAATCCGGGACTAGCGGGAGTTGCCCAAGAGACCCAGTACTTC
NA | NA | TRBJ2-1 | TRBV27 | CASKSRADEQFF | TGTGCCAGCAAGTCCAGGGCCGATGAGCAGTTCTTC
TRBD1 | NA | TRBJ1-2 | TRBV6-6 | CASSSPDRVRGYTF | TGTGCCAGCAGTTCTCCAGACAGGGTACGCGGCTACACCTTC
NA | NA | TRBJ1-1 | TRBV5-1 | CASSKERVAGEAFF | TGCGCCAGCAGCAAGGAGAGAGTGGCAGGGGAAGCTTTCTTT
TRBD1 | few | TRBJ1-1 | TRBV25-1 | CASSGDPGTAEAFF | TGTGCCAGCAGTGGGGACCCCGGGACAGCCGAAGCTTTCTTT
TRBD1 | NA | TRBJ2-4 | TRBV9 | CASSGRTGSDIQYF | TGTGCCAGCAGCGGAAGGACAGGGTCGGACATTCAGTACTTC
NA | few | TRBJ2-7 | TRBV29-1 | CSGLSGLSYEQYF | TGCAGCGGTCTTAGCGGACTCTCCTACGAGCAGTACTTC
TRBD2 | few | TRBJ2-7 | TRBV5-1 | CASSLNWDSGEQYF | TGCGCCAGCAGCCTGAACTGGGATAGCGGGGAGCAGTACTTC
TRBD1 | NA | TRBJ2-7 | TRBV5-1 | CASSLARGSPLEQYF | TGCGCCAGCAGCTTGGCCAGGGGGTCTCCTCTCGAGCAGTACTTC
TRBD2 | NA | TRBJ2-7 | TRBV6-5 | CASSWGTSGSYEQYF | TGTGCCAGCAGTTGGGGGACTAGCGGGAGCTACGAGCAGTACTTC
NA | NA | TRBJ2-1 | TRBV4-1 | CASSHPTGSNEQFF | TGCGCCAGCAGCCATCCCACAGGGAGCAATGAGCAGTTCTTC
TRBD1 | NA | TRBJ2-1 | TRBV6-1 | CARGQEYNEQFF | TGTGCCAGGGGACAGGAATACAATGAGCAGTTCTTC
TRBD2 | NA | TRBJ2-1 | TRBV7-6 | CASSTEPGLAFNEQFF | TGTGCCAGCAGCACGGAACCGGGACTAGCGTTCAATGAGCAGTTCTTC
TRBD2 | NA | TRBJ2-3 | TRBV4-3 | CASSQDWVGRGTDTQYF | TGCGCCAGCAGCCAAGATTGGGTAGGGAGGGGAACAGATACGCAGTATTTT
NA | NA | TRBJ2-5 | TRBV4-1 | CASSQDDSFQETQYF | TGCGCCAGCAGCCAAGATGACAGCTTCCAAGAGACCCAGTACTTC
NA | once | TRBJ1-4 | TRBV25-1 | CASSSQGTEKLFF | TGTGCCAGCAGTAGTCAGGGGACGGAAAAACTGTTTTTT
NA | NA | TRBJ1-4 | TRBV15 | CATSSISGFNEKLFF | TGTGCCACCAGCAGCATTTCGGGATTTAATGAAAAACTGTTTTTT
TRBD1 | once | TRBJ2-7 | TRBV11-2 | CASSPGQESEQYF | TGTGCCAGCAGCCCAGGACAGGAAAGCGAGCAGTACTTC
TRBD1 | NA | TRBJ2-1 | TRBV7-2 | CASSLARTGGLNEQFF | TGTGCCAGCAGCTTAGCGAGGACAGGGGGTCTCAATGAGCAGTTCTTC
NA | NA | TRBJ1-1 | TRBV10-3 | CAISDSAPTEAFF | TGTGCCATCAGCGATAGCGCGCCAACTGAAGCTTTCTTT
NA | NA | TRBJ1-2 | TRBV7-9 | CASSSDTF | TGTGCCAGCAGCTCCGACACCTTC
NA | few | TRBJ2-2 | TRBV7-8 | CASSSIVEVGELFF | TGTGCCAGCAGCAGCATCGTCGAGGTCGGGGAGCTGTTTTTT
NA | NA | TRBJ1-4 | TRBV27 | CASSFTGVGEKLFF | TGTGCCAGCAGCTTTACCGGGGTTGGGGAAAAACTGTTTTTT
TRBD2 | NA | TRBJ2-5 | TRBV27 | CASGLAGEETQYF | TGTGCCAGCGGGCTAGCGGGAGAAGAGACCCAGTACTTC
NA | NA | TRBJ1-3 | TRBV18 | CASSPTNGGSGNTIYF | TGTGCCAGCTCACCGACGAACGGGGGTTCTGGAAACACCATATATTTT
NA | NA | TRBJ1-1 | TRBV19 | CASSIAGRGDTEAFF | TGTGCCAGTAGTATCGCGGGTCGGGGGGACACTGAAGCTTTCTTT
NA | NA | TRBJ2-3 | TRBV5-6 | CASSLRGLHNTDTQYF | TGTGCCAGCAGTCTGAGGGGACTGCATAACACAGATACGCAGTATTTT
TRBD2 | NA | TRBJ2-7 | TRBV28 | CASSLAGGSYEQYF | TGTGCCAGCAGTTTAGCGGGAGGCTCCTACGAGCAGTACTTC
NA | NA | TRBJ1-5 | TRBV19 | CASSKSSIGNQPQHF | TGTGCCAGTAGTAAATCAAGTATCGGGAATCAGCCCCAGCATTTT
TRBD2 | NA | TRBJ2-5 | TRBV10-3 | CAISESLLAGVGTQYF | TGTGCCATCAGTGAGTCCCTACTAGCGGGGGTTGGGACCCAGTACTTC
NA | NA | TRBJ1-5 | TRBV19 | CASSKEGRGQPQHF | TGTGCCAGTAGTAAGGAGGGGAGAGGTCAGCCCCAGCATTTT
TRBD1 | few | TRBJ1-1 | TRBV29-1 | CSVGGTGPEAFF | TGCAGCGTTGGAGGGACAGGGCCTGAAGCTTTCTTT
TRBD1 | NA | TRBJ1-1 | TRBV28 | CASSLTGLAFF | TGTGCCAGCAGTCTGACAGGGTTGGCTTTCTTT
TRBD1 | NA | TRBJ1-1 | TRBV29-1 | CSVEQGAKIEAFF | TGCAGCGTTGAACAGGGGGCAAAAATTGAAGCTTTCTTT
TRBD1 | NA | TRBJ2-1 | TRBV7-2 | CASSPQGNEQFF | TGTGCCAGCAGCCCACAGGGGAATGAGCAGTTCTTC
NA | NA | TRBJ2-7 | TRBV25-1 | CASVRGGKNSYEQYF | TGTGCCAGTGTCAGGGGCGGCAAAAACTCCTACGAGCAGTACTTC